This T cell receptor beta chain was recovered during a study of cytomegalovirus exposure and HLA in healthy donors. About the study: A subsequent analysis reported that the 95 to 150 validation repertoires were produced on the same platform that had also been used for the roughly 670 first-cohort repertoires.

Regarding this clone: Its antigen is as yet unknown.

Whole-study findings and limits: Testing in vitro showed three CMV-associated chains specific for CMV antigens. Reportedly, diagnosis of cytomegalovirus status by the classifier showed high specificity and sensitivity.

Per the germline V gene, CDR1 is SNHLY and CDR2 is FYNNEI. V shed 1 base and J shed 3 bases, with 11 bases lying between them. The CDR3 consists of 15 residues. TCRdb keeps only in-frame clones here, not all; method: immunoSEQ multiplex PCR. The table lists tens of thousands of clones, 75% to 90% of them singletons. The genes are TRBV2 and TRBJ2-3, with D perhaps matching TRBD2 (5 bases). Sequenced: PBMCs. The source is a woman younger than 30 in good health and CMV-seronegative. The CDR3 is CASSEGPRGTDTQYF. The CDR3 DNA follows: TGTGCCAGCAGTGAAGGTCCTCGAGGGACAGATACGCAGTATTTT.